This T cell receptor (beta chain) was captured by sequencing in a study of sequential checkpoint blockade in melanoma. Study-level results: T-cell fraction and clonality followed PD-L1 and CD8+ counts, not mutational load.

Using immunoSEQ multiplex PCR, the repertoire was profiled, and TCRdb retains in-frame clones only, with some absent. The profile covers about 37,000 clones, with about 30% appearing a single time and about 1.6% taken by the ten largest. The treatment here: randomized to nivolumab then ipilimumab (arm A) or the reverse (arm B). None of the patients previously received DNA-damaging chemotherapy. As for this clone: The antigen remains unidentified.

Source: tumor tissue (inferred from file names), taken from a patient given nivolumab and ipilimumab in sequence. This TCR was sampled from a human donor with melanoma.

CDR3 DNA sequence: TGTGCCAGCAGCTTGGGGACTAGTTCCACAGATACGCAGTATTTT. This sequence encodes CASSLGTSSTDTQYF. The gene calls are TRBV11-3 and TRBJ2-3; 8 bases match TRBD2. This CDR3 spans 15 amino acids. Germline lookup yields CDR1 SGHNT and CDR2 YENEEA. V was clipped by 3 bases and J by 2 bases; unmatched bases: 4.